This T cell receptor beta chain was documented in a study of CD8 T cells in Susac syndrome. cDNA came from about 0.5 to 1 ug RNA primed by random hexamers. TCR beta CDR3 was amplified by immunoSEQ covering 54 Vbeta and 13 Jbeta. TCRdb used MiXCR to reprocess the immunoSEQ multiplex PCR reads, holding one entry per CDR3 protein. The data show over 150,000 distinct CDR3 sequences, approximately 93% seen once. This CDR3 comprises 12 residues. Germline V gene data show CDR1 as GTSNPN and CDR2 as SVGIG (reference sequence). Trimming cost V 5 bases and J 5 bases, with 12 bases left between them. Negative magnetic isolation gave CD8+ and CD4+ cells; FACS enriched CD8+ TEMRA.

The TCR was taken from a human donor with multiple sclerosis. V and J are TRBV30 and TRBJ1-1; D perhaps matches TRBD1 (5 bases). Sequenced: CD4+ T cells from PBMCs. The CDR3 loop is CAWGQSRTEAFF. In DNA, the CDR3 is TGTGCCTGGGGACAATCACGGACTGAAGCTTTCTTT.